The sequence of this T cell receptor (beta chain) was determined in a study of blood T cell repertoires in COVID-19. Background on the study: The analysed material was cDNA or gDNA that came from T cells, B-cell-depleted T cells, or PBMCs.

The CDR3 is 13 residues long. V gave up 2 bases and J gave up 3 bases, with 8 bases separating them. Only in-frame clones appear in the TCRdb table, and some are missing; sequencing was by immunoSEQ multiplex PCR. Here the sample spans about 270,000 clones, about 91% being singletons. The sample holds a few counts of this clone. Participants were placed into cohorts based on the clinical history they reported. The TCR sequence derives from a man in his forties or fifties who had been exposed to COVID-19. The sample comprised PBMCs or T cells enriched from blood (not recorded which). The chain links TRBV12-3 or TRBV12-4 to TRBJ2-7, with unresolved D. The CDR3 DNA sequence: TGTGCCAGCAGTTTACATACGGGCTACGAGCAGTACTTC. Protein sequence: CASSLHTGYEQYF.